A selection of T cell receptor beta chains follows, all from one sample in a study of OX40 agonist ivuxolimab in advanced cancers. Profiling relied on immunoSEQ multiplex PCR, and the TCRdb table lists in-frame clones only, not all of them. Among under 70,000 clones listed, about 88% were seen once. The sequencing used CD4+ or CD8+ T cells sorted from blood, collected in a trial of the OX40 agonist ivuxolimab. Receptors originate from an adult with an advanced solid tumor such as melanoma, head and neck, liver or kidney cancer. Each CDR3 is given with its conserved first and last residue. A D gene is named only where the DNA matches it firmly. Clone size appears in some rows only: once, few, many, or a class for an expanded clone.

clone size,J gene,D gene,V gene,CDR3 protein,CDR3 DNA
NA,TRBJ1-2,NA,TRBV11-3,CASSLVGGQRGYTF,TGTGCCAGCAGCTTAGTGGGGGGGCAACGAGGCTACACCTTC
NA,TRBJ1-5,TRBD1,TRBV11-3,CASSHNRDRGQDSNQPQHF,TGTGCCAGCAGCCACAACCGGGACAGGGGCCAAGATAGCAATCAGCCCCAGCATTTT
NA,TRBJ1-6,NA,TRBV5-4,CASSLELGNSPLHF,TGTGCCAGCAGCTTGGAGTTGGGTAATTCACCCCTCCACTTT
NA,TRBJ1-5,NA,TRBV5-4,CASSLEGSNQPQHF,TGTGCCAGCAGCTTGGAGGGAAGCAATCAGCCCCAGCATTTT
NA,TRBJ2-7,NA,TRBV9,CASSVGQGVPYEQYF,TGTGCCAGCAGCGTAGGGCAGGGAGTCCCCTACGAGCAGTACTTC
NA,TRBJ1-1,NA,TRBV4-1,CASSQSGHMNTEAFF,TGCGCCAGCAGCCAATCGGGGCACATGAACACTGAAGCTTTCTTT
NA,TRBJ2-5,NA,TRBV5-1,CASSLVLGETQYF,TGCGCCAGCAGCTTGGTACTGGGTGAGACCCAGTACTTC
NA,TRBJ2-5,NA,TRBV21-1,CASSKRGPGRETQYF,TGTGCCAGCAGCAAACGTGGTCCAGGGAGAGAGACCCAGTACTTC
once,TRBJ2-3,NA,TRBV18,CASSVSTDTQYF,TGTGCCAGCTCGGTCAGCACAGATACGCAGTATTTT
NA,TRBJ1-2,TRBD1,TRBV28,CASTSGQGAWGYTF,TGTGCCAGCACCTCGGGACAGGGGGCCTGGGGCTACACCTTC
medium-sized,TRBJ2-7,NA,TRBV30,CAWRWADSYEQYF,TGTGCCTGGAGATGGGCAGACTCCTACGAGCAGTACTTC
once,TRBJ1-4,NA,TRBV6-5,CASTAFSAEKLFF,TGTGCCAGCACCGCCTTCTCCGCTGAAAAACTGTTTTTT
NA,TRBJ1-4,TRBD1,TRBV11-2,CASSAQGLPSEKLFF,TGTGCCAGCAGCGCACAGGGGCTGCCGAGTGAAAAACTGTTTTTT
NA,TRBJ1-3,TRBD1,TRBV6-1,CASSEADRVAGNTIYF,TGTGCCAGCAGTGAAGCGGACAGGGTCGCTGGAAACACCATATATTTT
NA,TRBJ1-2,NA,TRBV2,CASSVVTASNYGYTF,TGTGCCAGCAGCGTTGTTACAGCTTCCAACTATGGCTACACCTTC
NA,TRBJ2-1,NA,TRBV5-1,CASSLAQGWDEQFF,TGCGCCAGCAGCTTGGCCCAGGGGTGGGATGAGCAGTTCTTC
NA,TRBJ1-4,NA,TRBV6-1,CASSDGLANEKLFF,TGTGCCAGCAGTGACGGTCTGGCTAATGAAAAACTGTTTTTT
NA,TRBJ1-3,NA,TRBV12-2,CASRSHHRGPSSGNTIYF,TGTGCAAGTCGCTCACACCACAGGGGGCCCAGCTCTGGAAACACCATATATTTT